This T cell receptor beta chain was sequenced in a study of shared clonotypes between healthy human individuals. As for the study in general: Each donor's CD4 naive and CD4 memory cells filled three plates apiece, CD8 naive two, and CD8 memory one. Study outcomes and limitations: In general, naive subsets displayed greater estimated richness than memory subsets did.

Concerning this clone: Its target is not known.

CD45RO-negative, CCR7-selected cells formed the naive CD8 fraction, which excluded terminally differentiated effector memory CD45RA+ cells. Recent vaccinations or acute infections were absent in the healthy HIV-negative adult donors. This CDR3 is 14 amino acids long. With 5 bases clipped from V and 5 bases from J, the junction kept 8 bases outside the gene matches. Per germline, CDR1 MDHEN and CDR2 SYDVKM. Replicate sorted-subset PCRs were loaded with 150 to 250 ng DNA, 30,000 or so T cell genomes. Libraries were prepared by immunoSEQ multiplex PCR; TCRdb keeps only in-frame clonotypes and omits some of them. The data show around 610,000 clones, with 90% to 97% seen just once and more than 0.085% held by the top ten.

Sequenced material: naive CD8+ T cells sorted from blood. This chain uses TRBV28 with TRBJ2-7, with 8 bases identical to TRBD2. This sequence originates from a woman younger than 45 in good health. The CDR3 coding sequence is TGTGCCAGCAGTCGGGTGAGCGGGGGAAACGAGCAGTACTTC. It specifies CASSRVSGGNEQYF.